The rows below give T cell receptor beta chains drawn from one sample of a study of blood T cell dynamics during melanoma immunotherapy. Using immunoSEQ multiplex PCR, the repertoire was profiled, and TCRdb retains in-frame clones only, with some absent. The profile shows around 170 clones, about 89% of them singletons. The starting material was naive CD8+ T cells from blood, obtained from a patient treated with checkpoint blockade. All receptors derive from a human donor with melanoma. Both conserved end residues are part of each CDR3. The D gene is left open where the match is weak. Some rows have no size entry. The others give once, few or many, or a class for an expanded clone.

TGTGCCAGCAGTCCGAGTGACAGGGCCTTGCTCGGGAACACCATATATTTT CASSPSDRALLGNTIYF TRBD1 TRBJ1-3 TRBV28 .
TGTGCCATCAGTGACAAGCGGGAGTGGCCAGATACGCAGTATTTT CAISDKREWPDTQYF TRBD2 TRBJ2-3 TRBV10-3 .
TGTGCCAGCAGCTCTACCCAAAGCGGGAGGGCCTCAGATACGCAGTATTTT CASSSTQSGRASDTQYF TRBD2 TRBJ2-3 TRBV11-3 .
TGTGCCAGCAGCCCAAGGATACAACAAAGTCGGGCCAACGTCCTGACTTTC CASSPRIQQSRANVLTF . TRBJ2-6 TRBV21-1 once
TGCGCCAGCAGATTGGGACTTTTCAATGAGCAGTTCTTC CASRLGLFNEQFF . TRBJ2-1 TRBV5-1 .
TGTGCCAGCAGCTCGACTAGCAATGAGCAGTTCTTC CASSSTSNEQFF . TRBJ2-1 TRBV9 .
TGTGCCAGCAGCGTTTCGGCGGGGGTGAGCTCCTACAATGAGCAGTTCTTC CASSVSAGVSSYNEQFF TRBD2 TRBJ2-1 TRBV9 .
TGTGCCAGCAGCAAAGAAGTAGCGGGAGGGCCTCAACCCGCGAACACCGGGGAGCTGTTTTTT CASSKEVAGGPQPANTGELFF . TRBJ2-2 TRBV21-1 .
TGTGCCAGCAGCGTAAATGTCTCACAAAGTCGGGCCAACGTCCTGACTTTC CASSVNVSQSRANVLTF . TRBJ2-6 TRBV7-6 .
TGTGCCAGCTCACCACCGGCCGGCTACGAGCAGTACTTC CASSPPAGYEQYF . TRBJ2-7 TRBV18 .
TGTGCCAGCAGTCCCCTAGACTCCATTGACAGAGAGGCTTTCTTT CASSPLDSIDREAFF . TRBJ1-1 TRBV27 .
TGCAGCGTGTTCTCTAGCGACTCCTACAATGAGCAGTTCTTC CSVFSSDSYNEQFF . TRBJ2-1 TRBV29-1 .
TGTGCCAGCAGCCCGACTAGCGGGAGTTACGATACGCAGTATTTT CASSPTSGSYDTQYF TRBD2 TRBJ2-3 TRBV7-8 .
TGTGCCAGCAGGGATGGGACAGGGGCCTACGAGCAGTACTTC CASRDGTGAYEQYF TRBD1 TRBJ2-7 TRBV13 .
TGTGCCAGCAGTTTACGCAGGTGGGACTACGAGCAGTACTTC CASSLRRWDYEQYF . TRBJ2-7 TRBV28 .
TGTGCCAGCAGCACCCCAGGGACAGGGGGCACGAGAGAGCAGTACTTC CASSTPGTGGTREQYF TRBD1 TRBJ2-7 TRBV7-8 .
TGCGCCAGCACCCTGGGGGGGGTTCATGGTTCAAACACTGAAGCTTTCTTT CASTLGGVHGSNTEAFF . TRBJ1-1 TRBV10-1 few
TGTGCCAGTAGTATAGCTAGGGGTGGCTCCTACAATGAGCAGTTCTTC CASSIARGGSYNEQFF . TRBJ2-1 TRBV19 .
TGTGCCAGCAACCACGGGCAGGGGGCAGGCACAGATACGCAGTATTTT CASNHGQGAGTDTQYF TRBD1 TRBJ2-3 TRBV28 once
TGTGCCAGCAGCGGGGGGGACAGGGAGCAAGAGACCCAGTACTTC CASSGGDREQETQYF TRBD1 TRBJ2-5 TRBV9 .
TGTGCCACCAGGGAGGGGGGGGATCCCTATGGCTACACCTTC CATREGGDPYGYTF . TRBJ1-2 TRBV15 .
TGTGCCAGCAGGTGGGACAGCATGAACACTGAAGCTTTCTTT CASRWDSMNTEAFF TRBD1 TRBJ1-1 TRBV2 .
TGTGCCAGCTCACCCGAGAGGGTAGCGCGGTACGAGCAGTACTTC CASSPERVARYEQYF . TRBJ2-7 TRBV4-2 .
TGTGCCAGCAGCTTAGAGGTGGAGTCCAAGTTCTTC CASSLEVESKFF . TRBJ2-1 TRBV11-2 .
TGTGCCAGCAGCGTAGCGGCTAGCGGGAGAGGGACCTACGAGCAGTACTTC CASSVAASGRGTYEQYF TRBD2 TRBJ2-7 TRBV9 .
TGTGCCAGCAGCGTGTCTTTAGGACTAGCCACTTACGAGCAGTACTTC CASSVSLGLATYEQYF TRBD2 TRBJ2-7 TRBV14 few
TGTGCCAGCAGCCCGACAGGGTCCTACGAGCAGTACTTC CASSPTGSYEQYF TRBD1 TRBJ2-7 TRBV5-6 .